This T cell receptor (beta chain) comes out of a study of CD8+ T cells in alopecia areata. Treatment indicated: oral pan-JAK inhibitor, 5-10 mg twice daily. Peripheral blood and lesional scalp punch biopsies were taken from alopecia areata patients. Trimming removed 3 bases at V and 0 bases at J, with 6 bases between. The CDR3 spans 14 residues. The germline V gene encodes CDR1 MNHEY and CDR2 SMNVEV (reference sequence). Isolated RNA was reverse transcribed into cDNA used as the sequencing template. The data were produced by immunoSEQ multiplex PCR, yet TCRdb's version contains in-frame clones alone and is incomplete. The data hold more than 95,000 clones, with approximately 90% observed a single time.

This chain uses TRBV27 with TRBJ2-1; D perhaps matches TRBD2 (6 bases). The TCR was taken from a human donor with alopecia areata. Source: CD8+ T cells sorted from blood, taken around week 31, from a patient treated with tofacitinib. The CDR3 is CASSFGSSYNEQFF. The CDR3 nucleotides are TGTGCCAGCAGTTTCGGGAGCTCCTACAATGAGCAGTTCTTC.